In this sample, the clone carrying this T cell receptor (beta chain) turned up many times. Its specificity is unknown. The CDR3 has 13 amino acids. Trimming removed 2 bases from V and 5 bases from J, with 9 bases in between. Germline V CDR1 and CDR2: MNHNY, SVGAGI (reference sequence). The sample belongs to a study of T cells in Graves' hyperthyroidism and ophthalmopathy. About the study: Sampling of peripheral blood happened at initial diagnosis, prior to any treatment.

For Graves' hyperthyroidism to be stable, ophthalmopathy could not progress within 18 months. Fresh peripheral blood, more than 9 ml, yielded the PBMCs. TCR beta CDR3 regions were amplified from RNA transcripts. RT-PCR in the first round (using the HTBI primer set) targeted the TCR CDR3. TCRdb analysed the multiplex PCR reads with MiXCR anew, one entry per CDR3 protein. The sample shows about 400,000 distinct CDR3 sequences, 15% to 19% of them seen only once. Study outcomes and limitations: It was a median roughly 6.5 months before onset that the model predicted ophthalmopathy.

The rearrangement uses TRBV6-6 and TRBJ1-1; D is unclear. The receptor was isolated from a woman aged 18-29 years with Graves' hyperthyroidism. The sample comprised blood. CDR3 in DNA: TGTGCCAGCAGTTACGATTGGCAGACTGAAGCTTTCTTT. Protein product: CASSYDWQTEAFF.